The 7 T cell receptor beta chains listed next were all sequenced from one sample in a study of post-analysis software for immune sequencing data (dated by TCRdb to the mid-2010s). The antigens for these receptors are not known. Overall study results and their limits: Patients showed significantly higher frequencies than controls for several TRBV segments, among them TRBV5-6, TRBV5-1 and TRBV20-1.

The library came from PCR. Sequencing used an Illumina HiSeq 2500. Unique molecular identifiers were incorporated into TCR beta cDNA libraries to reduce PCR and sequencing biases. The raw public data were reprocessed by TCRdb itself: fastp quality trimming at Q25, MiXCR clonotype calling, in-frame beta chains only. Duplicate CDR3 protein sequences are folded into a single record with the most common DNA and genes. The sample profile shows around 440,000 distinct CDR3 sequences; roughly 46% of them were found once. Of the sample, about 12% falls within the top ten clones. The specimen sequenced was blood. These receptors were collected from a girl between 5 and 17 years old with multiple sclerosis.

The sample holds a few counts of this clonotype. V and J are TRBV4-1 and TRBJ2-1; the D is unclear. This CDR3 contains 14 residues. V lost 1 base and J 7 bases, leaving 11 bases between the germline ends. The germline CDR1 and CDR2 sequences are MGHRA and YSYEKL. CDR3 sequence: CASSQGGSRNEQFF. The CDR3 region has the DNA TGCGCCAGCAGCCAAGGTGGTAGCAGGAATGAGCAGTTCTTC.

The table lists this clonotype with a few counts. This sequence joins TRBV12-3 or TRBV12-4 and TRBJ2-1; 8 positions match TRBD2. CDR3 length equals 17 residues. V shed 5 bases and J 1 base; nucleotides not matched to a gene: 10. The CDR3 nucleotides read TGTGCCAGCAGTCCATCTAGCGGGCCTATTTCCTACAATGAGCAGTTCTTC. The encoded protein is CASSPSSGPISYNEQFF.

This clonotype was recorded a few times. The chain couples TRBV7-8 to TRBJ2-1; TRBD1 matches at 8 bases. Germline V gene data show CDR1 as SGHVS and CDR2 as FQNEAQ. The CDR3 length is 16 residues. Trimming removed 3 bases from V and 2 bases from J; junction bases left unmatched: 6. Written as DNA, the CDR3 is TGTGCCAGCAGCTTCCTTCGGACAGGGCCCTACAATGAGCAGTTCTTC. Translated, it gives CASSFLRTGPYNEQFF.

V is TRBV3-1 and J is TRBJ2-4, with D perhaps being TRBD1 or TRBD2 (6 bases each). With the DNA end fitting TRBJ2-7 better, the J assignment may be wrong. There are 13 residues in the CDR3. CDR1 and CDR2 from the germline V gene are LGHDT and YNNKEL (reference sequence). The CDR3 region has the DNA TGTGCCAGCAGCCAAGACGGGGGCGGCGAGCAGTACTTC. Its translation: CASSQDGGGEQYF.

There are a few counts of this clonotype. V usage is TRBV6-5 and J usage is TRBJ2-5; 7 nucleotides agree with TRBD1. CDR3 length: 12 residues. Germline V lookup: CDR1 MNHEY, CDR2 SVGAGI. Unmatched junction bases numbered 3, after V lost 4 bases and J lost 7 bases. Here the CDR3 DNA reads TGTGCCAGCAGTTTCCCAGGGGGGACCCAGTACTTC. Protein sequence: CASSFPGGTQYF.

J is TRBJ2-1 and V is TRBV6-2 or TRBV6-3; possible D gene TRBD2, 7 bases. This CDR3 has 14 amino acids. Germline V CDR1 and CDR2: MNHEY, SVGEGT. Trimming took off 8 bases at V and 6 bases at J, with 17 bases between the two ends. The DNA of the CDR3 is TGTGCCAGCGGGGGCCTCGGCGGGAGCAATGAGCAGTTCTTC. Translation gives CASGGLGGSNEQFF.

The chain has TRBV6-6 and TRBJ2-5; D is undetermined. Germline-derived CDR1 and CDR2 are MNHNY and SVGAGI (reference sequence). Trimming took 0 bases from V and 2 from J, leaving 10 bases between them. The CDR3 totals 15 residues. The chain's CDR3 is CASSYSPANQETQYF. The CDR3 DNA is TGTGCCAGCAGTTACTCTCCAGCGAATCAAGAGACCCAGTACTTC.